This T cell receptor (beta chain) was recovered during a study of CD8+ T cells in alopecia areata (dated by TCRdb to the late 2010s). Looking at the study overall: The study used high-throughput TCRbeta sequencing to examine T cell clonal expansion in alopecia areata, in both the C3H/HeJ mouse model and human patients. In humans, TCRbeta sequencing was performed on scalp tissue and on sorted CD4+ and CD8+ peripheral blood T cells from healthy controls and from patients with patchy or totalis/universalis alopecia areata. Scalp clonality was compared across normal scalp (n=4), patchy alopecia areata scalp (n=8), and alopecia totalis/universalis scalp (n=8). The RNA source kit depended on sample type: the PAXgene miRNA kit for fixed scalp, the miRNeasy kit for PBMCs, and the RNeasy kit for mouse skin. Amplification of TCRbeta CDR3 regions was done by immunoSEQ multiplex PCR using 35 Vbeta forward primers and 13 Jbeta reverse primers.

Broader findings and caveats from the paper: Compared with mice, TCR sequences shared between patients were less clear, possibly partly because of HLA diversity across the patient population. Higher clonality and more expanded CD8+ clones were observed in lesional scalp than in normal scalp, particularly in alopecia totalis/universalis, a finding suggestive of antigenic drive. Scalp TCR repertoire analysis is complicated because resident alphabeta T cells in normal human skin are also sequenced, whereas mouse skin is dominated by gammadelta T cells.

PBMCs were separated by density centrifugation and stained for CD3, CD4 and CD8, after which CD4+ and CD8+ T cells were sorted on a FACSAria. Scalp biopsies and blood samples were obtained from unaffected controls. For CDR1 and CDR2, the germline V gene lists SGHTA and FQGNSA. Trimming removed 3 bases from V and 6 bases from J; the gene matches leave 2 bases unexplained. The CDR3, from cysteine to phenylalanine, totals 13 residues. The only DNA kept is the CDR3, 39 bases in frame from the first base. Notes on this clone: Its antigen is unknown. Base qualities are not provided; no much larger clone lies one nucleotide away.

The library was prepared using the immunoSEQ multiplex PCR assay. To provide template for TCR sequencing, every sample had RNA extracted and reverse transcribed into cDNA. SuperScript III was used to make first-strand cDNA, primed with a 2:1 mix of oligo-dT and random hexamers. Amplification bias was assessed with a synthetic immune receptor repertoire, and residual bias was removed computationally. In the source study's methods: Raw reads were preprocessed for error removal, and CDR3 was defined according to IMGT conventions as running from the conserved cysteine to phenylalanine. Clonality was calculated as 1 minus Shannon entropy normalized by log2 of the number of productive unique TCRs. Scalp TCRbeta sequences were cross-referenced with sorted blood CD4 and CD8 repertoires so that the CD4 or CD8 identity of scalp clones could be inferred. In its TCRdb copy, this immuneACCESS table keeps in-frame sequences only and misses some clones. Where compared with another copy, unresolved V genes explain less than half of these, and the others have no known cause. That table gives V, J and clone size, and the DNA gave D and trimming. In all, the sample holds about 110,000 clones, and 55% to 75% of those were seen once. The ten largest clones capture under 25% of the sample.

The sequencing input was CD8+ T cells sorted from blood. This receptor was identified in a human donor in good health. Recombination linked TRBV7-2 to TRBJ2-1; 7 bases in the junction line up with TRBD1. The nucleotide sequence reads TGTGCCAGCAGCTTCGCAGGGGGCAATGAGCAGTTCTTC. This is translated as CASSFAGGNEQFF. Where the CDR3 stops, the reference TRBV7-2 and TRBJ2-1 genes take over; the full variable domain is GAGVSQSPSNKVTEKGKDVELRCDPISGHTALYWYRQSLGQGLEFLIYFQGNSAPDKSGLPSDRFSAERTGGSVSTLTIQRTQQEDSAVYLCASSFAGGNEQFFGPGTRLTVL.